What follows describes a single T cell receptor (beta chain). The entry originates in a study of blood T cell repertoires in COVID-19. The CDR3 runs 15 residues. Trimming removed 5 bases from V and 7 bases from J; junction bases left unmatched: 13. Germline V gene lookup returns CDR1 SGHAT and CDR2 FQNNGV. Repertoires were generated with immunoSEQ multiplex PCR, while TCRdb's copy carries only in-frame clones and drops some. The data hold about 440,000 clones, with roughly 85% observed a single time. This receptor was taken from a young woman with acute COVID-19. Sequencing used PBMCs or T cells enriched from blood (not recorded which). The chain is built from TRBV11-2 and TRBJ1-1; TRBD1 aligns across 7 bases. CDR3 DNA: TGTGCCAGCAGCGTCCAAACAGGGGCCCCGCTTGAAGCTTTCTTT. It yields the protein CASSVQTGAPLEAFF.